Each of the 6 T cell receptor beta chains below was sequenced from the same sample in a study of T cells in Graves' hyperthyroidism and ophthalmopathy. Amplified regions were TCR beta CDR3 sequences from RNA transcripts. The TCR CDR3 first-round RT-PCR relied on the HTBI primer set. A single record per CDR3 protein comes from TCRdb applying MiXCR to the multiplex PCR reads. The sample shows around 600,000 distinct CDR3 sequences, about 14% of them seen only once. The sample consisted of blood. These TCRs come from a woman aged 45-65 years with Graves' ophthalmopathy.

There are a few counts of this clonotype. V gene TRBV7-2 combines with J gene TRBJ2-5; D may be TRBD1 (5 bases). The V gene's germline CDR1 is SGHTA and CDR2 FQGNSA. Between the trimmed V and J ends, which lost 1 base and 2 bases, there was a span of 8 bases. The CDR3 has 14 residues. In DNA, the CDR3 is TGTGCCAGCAGCTTAGAGCCAGGGCAAGAGACCCAGTACTTC. This gives the protein CASSLEPGQETQYF.

This clonotype was seen more than once but under ten times. This chain links TRBV6-2 or TRBV6-3 with TRBJ1-5; perhaps TRBD1 as D (5 bases). Trimming cost V 3 bases and J 5 bases, with 14 bases left between them. This CDR3 contains 15 residues. CDR1 MNHEY and CDR2 SVGEGT come from the germline V gene. The CDR3 loop is CASSYLGGLYQPQHF. For the CDR3, the DNA is TGTGCCAGCAGTTATCTTGGGGGACTTTATCAGCCCCAGCATTTT.

The chain uses TRBV7-8 and TRBJ2-7; 7 bases match TRBD2. CDR1 and CDR2 from the germline V gene are SGHVS and FQNEAQ. The CDR3 is made up of 14 amino acids. J gave up 0 bases and V 5 bases, and 4 bases lay outside the gene matches. The CDR3 region is CASSRDYISYEQYF. CDR3 nucleotide sequence: TGTGCCAGCAGCCGGGACTACATCTCCTACGAGCAGTACTTC.

This clonotype has more than one count but fewer than ten. A much larger clone is a single base away; this may be a read error. The V gene is TRBV28, the J gene TRBJ1-2; D is undetermined. V dropped 5 bases and J dropped 2 bases, with 15 bases sitting between them. This CDR3 region has 15 residues. Germline V gene data show CDR1 as MDHEN and CDR2 as SYDVKM. CDR3: CASSPPSTENYGYTF. The CDR3 region has the DNA TGTGCCAGCAGTCCCCCATCGACCGAAAACTATGGCTACACCTTC.

At least ten counts were recorded for this clonotype. The chain links TRBV6-2 or TRBV6-3 to TRBJ2-1; D call uncertain. Trimming cost V 4 bases and J 7 bases, with 5 bases left between them. The germline CDR1 and CDR2 sequences are MNHEY and SVGEGT. The CDR3 is 11 amino acids. This CDR3 reads CASSSPNEQFF. In DNA, the CDR3 is TGTGCCAGCAGTTCCCCGAATGAGCAGTTCTTC.

There are many counts of this clonotype. The J gene is TRBJ2-7, the V gene TRBV7-2, with D unresolved. Germline CDR1 and CDR2: SGHTA and FQGNSA. The CDR3 is 15 residues long. The germline V and J ends were trimmed by 4 bases and 2 bases, with 15 bases remaining between them. CDR3 DNA sequence: TGTGCCAGCAGCTACCAATCCGCGGTACCCTACGAGCAGTACTTC. It yields the protein CASSYQSAVPYEQYF.